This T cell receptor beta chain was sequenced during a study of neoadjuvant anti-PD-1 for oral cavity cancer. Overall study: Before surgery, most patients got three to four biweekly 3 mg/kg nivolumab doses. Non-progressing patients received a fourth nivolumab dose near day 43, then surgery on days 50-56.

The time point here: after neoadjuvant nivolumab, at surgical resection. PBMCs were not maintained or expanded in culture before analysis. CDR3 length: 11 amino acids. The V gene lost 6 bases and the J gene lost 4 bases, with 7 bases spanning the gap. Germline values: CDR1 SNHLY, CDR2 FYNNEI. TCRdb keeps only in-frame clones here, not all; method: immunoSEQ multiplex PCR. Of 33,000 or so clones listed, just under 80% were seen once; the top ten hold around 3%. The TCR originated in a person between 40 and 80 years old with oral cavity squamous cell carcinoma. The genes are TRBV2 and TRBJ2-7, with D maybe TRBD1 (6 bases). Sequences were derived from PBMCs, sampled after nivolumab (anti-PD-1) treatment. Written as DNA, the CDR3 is TGTGCCAGCAGGGACAGATACGAGCAGTACTTC. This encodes CASRDRYEQYF.